These T cell receptor beta chains were read from a single sample in a study of blood T cell repertoires in COVID-19. Profiling relied on immunoSEQ multiplex PCR, and the TCRdb table lists in-frame clones only, not all of them. The sample comprises about 76,000 clones, about 86% of which are singletons, and roughly a sixth rests with the top ten. Material: peripheral blood. The source is a human donor in a cohort sampled during active COVID-19. The CDR3 runs from the conserved cysteine through the conserved F or W. The order of the fields is clone size, J gene, V gene, CDR3 protein. Clone size is shown for a subset of rows, as once, few, many or a class of expanded clone.

.	TRBJ1-2	TRBV18	CASSQTPVSENYGYTF
.	TRBJ2-5	TRBV11-3	CASSLVLAGGLKAQYF
.	TRBJ1-2	TRBV27	CASREFVGQGADGYTF
.	TRBJ2-3	TRBV5-1	CASSPDRAADTQYF
.	TRBJ2-7	TRBV2	CAMNSGASYEQYF
.	TRBJ1-2	TRBV7-2	CASSLVPEGYTF
medium-sized	TRBJ2-7	TRBV11-1	CASSLTGTGPYEQYF
.	TRBJ1-6	TRBV28	CASSFWRGSNSPLHF
.	TRBJ1-5	TRBV7-2	CASSLAGGGVTQPQHF
once	TRBJ2-3	TRBV15	CATTGGTQYF
.	TRBJ2-6	TRBV4-1	CASSQQGSANVLTF
.	TRBJ2-1	TRBV29-1	CSVVGLLTSGRRDEQFF
.	TRBJ2-7	TRBV13	CASSLSYSSYEQYF
.	TRBJ2-7	TRBV30	CAWKLTYEQYF
.	TRBJ1-2	TRBV7-8	CASSGSRQFTF
.	TRBJ2-7	TRBV29-1	CSGGGRFSYEQYF
.	TRBJ2-7	TRBV6-5	CASSYSTGYEQYF
.	TRBJ1-5	TRBV28	CASGTGKRNQPQHF
.	TRBJ2-1	TRBV5-5	CASSQDRASYNEQFF
.	TRBJ2-3	TRBV7-2	CASSLEIMNRGTDTQYF
.	TRBJ1-4	TRBV7-9	CASSLGQPEKLFF
.	TRBJ1-4	TRBV5-1	CASSLGQDLEKLFF
.	TRBJ1-1	TRBV27	CASSVRGATEAFF
.	TRBJ1-4	TRBV7-8	CASSLALGRDEKLFF
.	TRBJ2-5	TRBV5-1	CASSSGLARSLGETQYF
.	TRBJ2-1	TRBV4-1	CASSRGAEQFF
.	TRBJ2-7	TRBV18	CASSRDGGTAAYEQYF
.	TRBJ1-4	TRBV19	CASSPITNTRMGGEKLFF
.	TRBJ1-1	TRBV4-1	CASSPIMKKPEAFF
.	TRBJ2-7	TRBV5-1	CASSSGTSGIEQYF
.	TRBJ2-1	TRBV7-2	CASSPPGFSYNEQFF
.	TRBJ2-3	TRBV19	CASSLLSRGDTQYF
.	TRBJ1-2	TRBV3-1/TRBV3-2	CASSHVDRNYGYTF
once	TRBJ1-1	TRBV29-1	CSVAGTGGGMTEAFF
once	TRBJ2-1	TRBV7-9	CASSLQGGDNEQFF
.	TRBJ2-1	TRBV6-2/TRBV6-3	CASSINRENEQFF
.	TRBJ1-5	TRBV28	CASSPRTGSNQPQHF
.	TRBJ1-4	TRBV18	CASSRGQGGTNEKLFF
.	TRBJ1-1	TRBV7-2	CASSPSRGMNTEAFF
.	TRBJ2-3	TRBV21-1	CASRQRGAQDTQYF
.	TRBJ1-1	TRBV5-1	CASSEQGGNTEAFF
.	TRBJ2-2	TRBV6-4	CASSPSGTTNTGELFF
.	TRBJ1-6	TRBV19	CASSIPGGLNSPLHF
.	TRBJ1-2	TRBV30	CAWGLKGVYGYTF
.	TRBJ2-7	TRBV19	CASSIGPRNEQYF
.	TRBJ1-5	TRBV5-1	CASSLGGNNQPQHF
once	TRBJ1-1	TRBV18	CASSPLGGVYTEAFF